This T cell receptor beta chain comes out of a study of blood T cell repertoires in COVID-19. Study-wide background: PBMCs, B-cell-depleted T cells, or T cells were the source of the cDNA or gDNA that made up the material.

Germline V CDR1 and CDR2: LNHDA, SQIVND (reference sequence). The CDR3 has 15 residues. V gave up 3 bases and J gave up 3 bases, with 15 bases separating them. Authors' analysis steps: Reference gene primer amplification gave estimated nucleated cell counts. Only in-frame clones appear in the TCRdb table, and some are missing; sequencing was by immunoSEQ multiplex PCR. The V and J calls and the clone size are those of that table, but D and trimming were determined from the DNA. The repertoire has about 270,000 clones, under 90% of them found once; the top ten carry around 9.1%. This clone was counted once.

The sequenced sample was peripheral blood. V is TRBV19 and J is TRBJ2-7, with TRBD2 as a possible D gene (5 bases). The source of this sequence is a human donor in a cohort sampled during active COVID-19. The CDR3 DNA follows: TGTGCCAGTAGTATTAGCCGGGGAAAGGGCTACGAGCAGTACTTC. Translating gives CASSISRGKGYEQYF.